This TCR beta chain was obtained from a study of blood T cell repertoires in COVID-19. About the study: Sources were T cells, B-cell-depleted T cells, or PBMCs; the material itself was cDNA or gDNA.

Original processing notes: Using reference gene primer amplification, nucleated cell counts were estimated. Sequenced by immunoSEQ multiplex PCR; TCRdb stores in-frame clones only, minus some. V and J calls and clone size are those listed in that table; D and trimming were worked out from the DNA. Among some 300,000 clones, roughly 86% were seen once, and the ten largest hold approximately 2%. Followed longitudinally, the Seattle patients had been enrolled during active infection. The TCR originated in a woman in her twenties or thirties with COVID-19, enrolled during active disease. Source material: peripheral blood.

CDR3 nucleotides: TGCAGCGTTCGCGACAGTCTAACCTATGGCTACACCTTC. Protein sequence: CSVRDSLTYGYTF. The gene calls are TRBV29-1 and TRBJ1-2; tentatively, D is TRBD1 (5 bases). V lost 5 bases, J lost 4 bases, and 14 bases lay in between. This CDR3 is 13 amino acids long. Germline-derived CDR1 and CDR2 are SQVTM and ANQGSEA.